One and the same sample provided the 14 T cell receptor beta chains below, sequenced in a study of T cell responses to AZD1222 COVID-19 vaccine. The table came from immunoSEQ multiplex PCR; TCRdb's copy has only in-frame clones and leaves some out. The sample yields 130,000 to 150,000 clones, over 85% seen once. Sequencing used peripheral blood, obtained on day 0 of AZD1222 vaccination. Every receptor here comes from an adult in good health.

This chain joins TRBV7-2 and TRBJ2-1; no firm D call. This CDR3 has 15 amino acids. The germline CDR1 and CDR2 sequences are SGHTA and FQGNSA. With 4 bases removed from V and 0 bases from J, the gap between germline ends came to 10 bases. Here the CDR3 reads CASSSNDNSYNEQFF. The DNA for the CDR3 is TGTGCCAGCAGCTCAAACGACAACTCCTACAATGAGCAGTTCTTC.

This clone appeared a single time. The rearrangement links TRBV2 to TRBJ2-7; TRBD1 aligns across 8 bases. J was trimmed by 0 bases and V by 2 bases; bases with no gene match: 3. Germline CDR1 SNHLY, CDR2 FYNNEI. The CDR3 totals 15 residues. CDR3: CASSELDRVSYEQYF. The CDR3 DNA sequence: TGTGCCAGCAGTGAACTGGACAGGGTCTCCTACGAGCAGTACTTC.

CDR3 sequence (DNA): TGTGCCTGGAGTGTGGGGGGAAATGGAAACACCATATATTTT. As protein: CAWSVGGNGNTIYF. This sequence joins TRBV30 and TRBJ1-3; TRBD1 might be the D (5 bases). In germline, CDR1 is GTSNPN, CDR2 SVGIG (reference sequence). The CDR3 runs 14 residues. Deletions cut 0 bases from V and 3 bases from J, with 9 bases between.

V is TRBV11-2 and J is TRBJ2-1, with 13 bases aligning to TRBD2. The CDR3 sequence is 17 residues long. V lost 5 bases and J lost 1; bases outside the gene matches: 5. Germline V CDR1 and CDR2: SGHAT, FQNNGV. CDR3 sequence: CASSTSGREGSYNEQFF. Here the CDR3 DNA reads TGTGCCAGCAGCACTAGCGGGAGGGAGGGATCCTACAATGAGCAGTTCTTC. Full variable domain (remainder filled in from reference TRBV11-2 and TRBJ2-1): EAGVAQSPRYKIIEKRQSVAFWCNPISGHATLYWYQQILGQGPKLLIQFQNNGVVDDSQLPKDRFSAERLKGVDSTLKIQPAKLEDSAVYLCASSTSGREGSYNEQFFGPGTRLTVL.

The gene calls are TRBV7-2 and TRBJ1-3; tentatively, D is TRBD1 (6 bases). The V end lost 5 bases, the J end lost 0 bases, and 11 bases lay between the germline ends. The germline V gene has CDR1 SGHTA and CDR2 FQGNSA. This CDR3 is built from 15 residues. The CDR3 nucleotides are TGTGCCAGCAGCCCTAGGACAGCCTCTGGAAACACCATATATTTT. Its protein product is CASSPRTASGNTIYF.

This clone was detected once. The chain employs TRBV29-1 and TRBJ1-1; no firm D call. Trimming stripped 4 bases from V and 2 bases from J, with 14 bases between. CDR1 SQVTM and CDR2 ANQGSEA come from the germline V gene. CDR3 size: 14 residues. The CDR3 loop is CSVVPRQANTEAFF. Here the CDR3 DNA reads TGCAGCGTTGTCCCCCGACAAGCCAACACTGAAGCTTTCTTT.

This chain joins TRBV7-2 and TRBJ1-1; 9 bases align to TRBD1. Trimming removed 6 bases from V and 3 bases from J; junction bases left unmatched: 5. CDR3 length: 14 residues. Germline lookup yields CDR1 SGHTA and CDR2 FQGNSA. The CDR3 here is CASRNRDRDTEAFF. The CDR3 nucleotides read TGTGCCAGCAGAAATAGGGACAGGGACACTGAAGCTTTCTTT.

The V call is TRBV29-1, the J call TRBJ2-3, with D possibly being TRBD2 (6 bases). Germline V lookup: CDR1 SQVTM, CDR2 ANQGSEA. The V and J ends lost 1 base and 0 bases respectively, with 20 bases between them. The CDR3 loop spans 18 amino acids. CDR3 residues: CSVEGSFRRGSSTDTQYF. The CDR3, as DNA: TGCAGCGTTGAAGGTAGTTTCCGGAGGGGTTCTAGCACAGATACGCAGTATTTT.

The chain links TRBV30 to TRBJ2-7, with D maybe TRBD1 (5 bases). This CDR3 has 13 residues. Trimming removed 0 bases at V and 3 bases at J, with 9 bases between. Looked up from germline, CDR1 is GTSNPN and CDR2 is SVGIG (reference sequence). The CDR3 nucleotides read TGTGCCTGGAGTGTGGGGCACCGCTACGAGCAGTACTTC. Translated: CAWSVGHRYEQYF.

This chain uses TRBV5-1 with TRBJ2-3, with 15 bases aligning to TRBD2. This CDR3 has 18 amino acids. J gave up 4 bases and V 4 bases, and 10 bases lay outside the gene matches. Per germline, CDR1 SGHRS and CDR2 YFSETQ. The CDR3 region has the DNA TGCGCCAGCAGCCCATACGGACTAGCGGGAGGGCCGGCAGATACGCAGTATTTT. It codes for CASSPYGLAGGPADTQYF.

The chain joins TRBV6-5 to TRBJ1-5, with a possible D match to TRBD1 (6 bases). This CDR3 comprises 14 residues. V was shortened by 6 bases and J by 0 bases, with 9 bases between the two germline ends. Germline assignment: CDR1 MNHEY and CDR2 SVGAGI. This chain's CDR3 is CASRPGDSNQPQHF. CDR3 nucleotide sequence: TGTGCCAGCAGGCCAGGGGATAGCAATCAGCCCCAGCATTTT.

The V call is TRBV13, the J call TRBJ1-1, with unresolved D. This CDR3 region has 14 residues. V was shortened by 2 bases and J by 4 bases, with 11 bases between the two germline ends. Germline loops: CDR1 PRHDT, CDR2 FYEKMQ (reference sequence). CDR3 loop: CASSLSGRVTEAFF. DNA of the CDR3: TGTGCCAGCAGCTTATCAGGTCGGGTCACTGAAGCTTTCTTT. Full variable domain (remainder filled in from reference TRBV13 and TRBJ1-1): AAGVIQSPRHLIKEKRETATLKCYPIPRHDTVYWYQQGPGQDPQFLISFYEKMQSDKGSIPDRFSAQQFSDYHSELNMSSLELGDSALYFCASSLSGRVTEAFFGQGTRLTVV.

In DNA form, the CDR3 reads TGTGCCAACCCACGGGACCAACAAGAGACCCAGTACTTC. It yields the protein CANPRDQQETQYF. The V gene is TRBV2, the J gene TRBJ2-5; either TRBD1 or TRBD2 may supply D (5 bases each). The CDR3 loop spans 13 amino acids. Germline V CDR1 and CDR2: SNHLY, FYNNEI. Trimming took 10 bases from V and 2 from J, leaving 14 bases between them.

The chain combines TRBV2 with TRBJ1-6; 11 bases fit TRBD1. V dropped 6 bases and J dropped 7; count of bases not matched to a gene: 2. The CDR3 contains 14 residues. Germline loops: CDR1 SNHLY, CDR2 FYNNEI. The chain's CDR3 is CASRGTGGNSPLHF. CDR3 coding DNA: TGTGCCAGCAGGGGGACAGGGGGAAATTCACCCCTCCACTTT.